One and the same sample provided the 5 T cell receptor beta chains below, sequenced in a study of regulatory T cells in long-lasting Graves disease. The authors built TCR beta libraries using iRepertoire HTBI primers and Arm-PCR of CDR3 regions. TCRdb recomputed calls from the multiplex PCR reads with MiXCR, one row per CDR3 protein. This table has under 350,000 distinct CDR3 sequences, around 20% appearing once. Regarding time point: persistent/refractory GD, antithyroid drugs over 5 years with positive TRAb. The TCR library was made from RNA that had been extracted from PBMCs in TRIzol. The sample here was peripheral blood mononuclear cells (PBMCs), taken when the disease was refractory, from a patient treated with antithyroid drugs. These receptors were obtained from a female donor with Graves disease.

This clonotype was seen more than once but under ten times. The chain is built from TRBV20-1 and TRBJ2-5; 7 bases fit TRBD1. Per the germline V gene, CDR1 is DFQATT and CDR2 is SNEGSKA (reference sequence). J was trimmed by 5 bases and V by 6 bases; bases with no gene match: 9. The CDR3 has 13 residues. CDR3: CSAPTGAVETQYF. The DNA for the CDR3 is TGCAGTGCCCCAACAGGGGCCGTCGAGACCCAGTACTTC.

This clonotype was counted many times. The rearrangement joins TRBV28 to TRBJ1-1; the D gene is possibly TRBD1 (6 bases). CDR3 length: 14 residues. Germline lookup yields CDR1 MDHEN and CDR2 SYDVKM. V was cut by 7 bases and J by 5 bases, with 17 bases left in between. The DNA of the CDR3 is TGTGCCAGCACCATTATACAGGGTGAGACTGAAGCTTTCTTT. It translates to CASTIIQGETEAFF.

The sample holds many counts of this clonotype. The chain combines TRBV20-1 with TRBJ2-5, with TRBD1 matching over 8 bases. V gave up 5 bases and J gave up 5 bases; unmatched junction bases: 7. Per the germline V gene, CDR1 is DFQATT and CDR2 is SNEGSKA (reference sequence). The CDR3 is made up of 13 amino acids. The CDR3 sequence: CSAPGTGQETQYF. For the CDR3, the DNA is TGCAGTGCTCCCGGGACAGGCCAGGAGACCCAGTACTTC.

The V call is TRBV5-6, the J call TRBJ1-1; D is ambiguous. Germline V gene data show CDR1 as SGHDT and CDR2 as YYEEEE. V lost 0 bases, J lost 9 bases, and 9 bases lay in between. This CDR3 is built from 12 residues. CDR3 protein: CASSLGVDKAFF. The CDR3 DNA reads TGTGCCAGCAGCTTGGGGGTGGATAAAGCTTTCTTT.

J is TRBJ2-7 and V is TRBV4-2, with 10 bases lining up with TRBD2. Germline values: CDR1 LGHNA, CDR2 YNFKEQ. The CDR3 runs 14 residues. Trimming at V came to 4 bases and at J to 2 bases, leaving 2 bases not matched to a gene. The CDR3: CASSLGTSAYEQYF. CDR3 nucleotides: TGTGCCAGCAGCCTAGGGACTAGCGCCTACGAGCAGTACTTC.